This TCR beta chain was recovered during a study of shared clonotypes between healthy human individuals. The study, taken as a whole, reports: Sequencing depth was expected to affect clonotype sharing among donors.

About this clone: What it binds is not known. A far larger clone is off by one base, so a read error is likely. This CDR3 is also generated by other DNA sequences in the sample.

The CDR3 sequence is 16 residues long. The germline CDR1 and CDR2 sequences are SGHDT and YYEEEE. It was at deep level that the assay was run. For every subset, genomic DNA was evenly distributed across several immunoSEQ plates. Clones were read by immunoSEQ multiplex PCR, and TCRdb kept only the in-frame ones, dropping some. The data contain roughly 480,000 clones, around 80% of them singletons. The chain links TRBV5-6 to TRBJ1-5; maybe TRBD1 (5 bases). This receptor was taken from a middle-aged woman in good health. Some clones in this sample may be carry-over from other donors' samples. The specimen was PBMCs. As DNA, the CDR3 is TGTGCCAGCAGCTTGGATGGGGGATCGATCAATCAGCCACAGCATTTT. As protein: CASSLDGGSINQPQHF.